This T cell receptor beta chain derives from a study of cytotoxic CD8 clonotypes in ibrutinib-treated CLL. Trimming took off 1 base at V and 2 bases at J, with 9 bases between the two ends. The CDR3 contains 15 residues. The germline V gene encodes CDR1 SGHDT and CDR2 YYEEEE. The sample holds one count of this clone. Profiled with immunoSEQ multiplex PCR; TCRdb holds only in-frame clones, not every one. The data hold around 150,000 clones, with about four fifths observed a single time. This chain joins TRBV5-6 and TRBJ2-2; weak D call: TRBD1 (6 bases). Sequenced material: PBMCs, taken after 12 months of ibrutinib treatment. This sequence originates from a human donor with chronic lymphocytic leukemia. The CDR3 DNA is TGTGCCAGCAGCTTGCCGGGACACAACACCGGGGAGCTGTTTTTT. It codes for CASSLPGHNTGELFF.